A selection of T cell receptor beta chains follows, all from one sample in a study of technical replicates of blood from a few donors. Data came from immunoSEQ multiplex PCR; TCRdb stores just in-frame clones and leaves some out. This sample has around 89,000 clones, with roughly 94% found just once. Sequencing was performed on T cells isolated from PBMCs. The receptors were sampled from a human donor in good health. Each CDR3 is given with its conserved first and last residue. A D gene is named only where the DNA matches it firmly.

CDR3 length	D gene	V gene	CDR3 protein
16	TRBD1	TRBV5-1	CATATGGDQTIYGYTF
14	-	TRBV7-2	CASSLEPAYYGYTF
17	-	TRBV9	CASSVLAGRPSGNTIYF
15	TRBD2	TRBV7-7	CASSQTSGEFNEQFF
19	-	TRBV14	CASSPLRGSRSLWAYGYTF
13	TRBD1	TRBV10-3	CASRDRVSWEQFF
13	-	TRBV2	CASRDWTTDTQYF
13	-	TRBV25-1	CASSETGNYGYTF
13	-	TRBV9	CASSERATDTQYF
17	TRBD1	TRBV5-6	CASSFRDRGVLDTEAFF
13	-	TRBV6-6	CASIRNMNTEAFF
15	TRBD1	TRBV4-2	CASSQEGDRFYEQYF
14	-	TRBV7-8	CASSSPRRGPEQFF
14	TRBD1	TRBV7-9	CASSLTPGQGGYTF
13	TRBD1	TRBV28	CASSQTQTGEEYF
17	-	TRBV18	CASSPLWSTGPGNTIYF
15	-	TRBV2	CASSDYRDTSYGYTF
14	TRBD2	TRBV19	CASNPGLAADTQYF
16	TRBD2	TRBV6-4	CASSEIGLAGNDEQFF
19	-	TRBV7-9	CASSLGTLRLNKVEETQYF
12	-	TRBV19	CASSVRYTEAFF
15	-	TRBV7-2	CASSLEGGTAYEQYF
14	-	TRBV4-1	CASRLIDSNNEQFF
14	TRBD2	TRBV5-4	CASSAGLANNEQFF
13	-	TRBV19	CASSIFPDQPQHF